This T cell receptor beta chain was recorded in a study of T cells after posttransplantation cyclophosphamide. Treatment was busulfan-fludarabine conditioning, a marrow graft, and cyclophosphamide on days +3 and +4. Libraries were prepared by immunoSEQ multiplex PCR; TCRdb keeps only in-frame clonotypes and omits some of them. Listed here are 5,000 or so clones without any singletons, the top ten holding roughly 25%. Study-wide results and limits: Skin or GI-infiltrating T cells shared few TRB sequences with blood. Recipient CMV seropositivity and CMV reactivation strongly tracked TRB clonality. Later post-transplant blood repertoires were often dominated by donor CD8+ memory clones.

This clone was counted ten times or more. No antigen is known for it. The germline V gene has CDR1 KGHSH and CDR2 LQKENI. V was trimmed by 5 bases and J by 3 bases, leaving 8 bases between them. The CDR3 covers 12 residues. Sequenced here: PBMCs, sampled about 57 weeks after allogeneic stem cell transplant with posttransplant cyclophosphamide. This clonotype originated in a male patient aged 60 to 75 who received an allogeneic stem cell transplant from a related donor, was CMV-positive, and had acute GVHD only. Some of these T cells may belong to the graft donor. The rearrangement joins TRBV18 to TRBJ2-7; D is undetermined. CDR3 sequence reads: CASSSSYYEQYF. The DNA of the CDR3 is TGTGCCAGCTCATCCAGTTACTACGAGCAGTACTTC.